The sequence of this T cell receptor (beta chain) was determined in a study of blood T cell repertoires in COVID-19. Germline trimming cut 0 bases from V and 5 bases from J; bases unmatched to any gene: 8. Per germline, CDR1 SGHRS and CDR2 YFSETQ. CDR3 length: 16 amino acids. Here immunoSEQ multiplex PCR was the method, and the copy in TCRdb shows in-frame clones only, minus some. In the table there are about 88,000 clones, 70% to 90% of which are singletons. The specimen sequenced was peripheral blood. The chain is built from TRBV5-1 and TRBJ2-5, with TRBD2 matching 9 bases. This TCR derives from a woman of 80 years or more with acute or convalescent COVID-19. CDR3 sequence (DNA): TGCGCCAGCAGCTTGGGGTCTAGCGGGGATGTGGAGACCCAGTACTTC. Translated: CASSLGSSGDVETQYF.